The rows below give T cell receptor beta chains drawn from one sample of a study of HIV-infected patients and healthy controls. One entry per CDR3 protein results from TCRdb running MiXCR on the 5' RACE reads. The table has almost 65,000 distinct CDR3 sequences, 15% to 20% seen once; the top ten hold approximately 1.5%. Sequencing was carried out using CD4+ T cells from blood. These receptors were taken from a human donor in good health. Each CDR3 is given with its conserved first and last residue. The order of the fields is CDR3 protein, CDR3 DNA, D gene, J gene, clone size, V gene. A D gene is named only where the DNA matches it firmly. Some rows mark clone size as missing; the rest say once, few, many or name a class of expanded clone.

CDR3aa: CASSIVTSTEAFF
CDR3nt: TGTGCCAGTAGTATAGTGACAAGCACTGAAGCTTTCTTT
d_gene: -
j_gene: TRBJ1-1
abundance: few
v_gene: TRBV19

CDR3aa: CASSRQPSGANVLTF
CDR3nt: TGTGCCAGCAGTCGACAGCCCTCTGGGGCCAACGTCCTGACTTTC
d_gene: -
j_gene: TRBJ2-6
abundance: -
v_gene: TRBV6-5

CDR3aa: CASSQVLGTGELFF
CDR3nt: TGTGCCAGCAGCCAAGTTTTGGGAACCGGGGAGCTGTTTTTT
d_gene: -
j_gene: TRBJ2-2
abundance: few
v_gene: TRBV3-1

CDR3aa: CASSEELAGAVDTQYF
CDR3nt: TGTGCCAGCAGCGAAGAACTAGCGGGAGCAGTAGATACGCAGTATTTT
d_gene: TRBD2
j_gene: TRBJ2-3
abundance: -
v_gene: TRBV7-8

CDR3aa: CASSLARQGGQYF
CDR3nt: TGTGCCAGCAGCTTAGCCCGACAGGGTGGGCAGTATTTT
d_gene: TRBD1
j_gene: TRBJ2-3
abundance: once
v_gene: TRBV7-2

CDR3aa: CASSSPLAGINEQYF
CDR3nt: TGTGCCAGCAGCTCCCCTCTAGCGGGGATCAACGAGCAGTACTTC
d_gene: TRBD2
j_gene: TRBJ2-7
abundance: -
v_gene: TRBV4-2

CDR3aa: CSAQPSGDYGYTF
CDR3nt: TGCAGTGCTCAACCTTCAGGGGACTATGGCTACACCTTC
d_gene: -
j_gene: TRBJ1-2
abundance: few
v_gene: TRBV20-1

CDR3aa: CASSRLPGQGPYEQYF
CDR3nt: TGTGCCAGCAGTCGATTACCGGGACAGGGGCCCTACGAGCAGTACTTC
d_gene: TRBD1
j_gene: TRBJ2-7
abundance: many
v_gene: TRBV5-5

CDR3aa: CASSLAGRNEKLFF
CDR3nt: TGTGCCAGCAGCTTGGCCGGCAGGAATGAAAAACTGTTTTTT
d_gene: -
j_gene: TRBJ1-4
abundance: many
v_gene: TRBV5-4

CDR3aa: CASSWGTGSPDTQYF
CDR3nt: TGCGCCAGCAGCTGGGGGACAGGGAGTCCAGATACGCAGTATTTT
d_gene: TRBD1
j_gene: TRBJ2-3
abundance: few
v_gene: TRBV5-1

CDR3aa: CASSLGRRPSGQVYGYTF
CDR3nt: TGTGCCAGCAGTTTAGGTCGTAGGCCTTCTGGACAGGTATATGGCTACACCTTC
d_gene: TRBD1
j_gene: TRBJ1-2
abundance: few
v_gene: TRBV12-3/TRBV12-4

CDR3aa: CASSQEPTANSPLHF
CDR3nt: TGCGCCAGCAGCCAAGAGCCGACAGCCAATTCACCCCTCCACTTT
d_gene: -
j_gene: TRBJ1-6
abundance: -
v_gene: TRBV4-3

CDR3aa: CASSRRTGGVAGANVLTF
CDR3nt: TGTGCCAGCAGCCGAAGAACAGGGGGCGTCGCTGGGGCCAACGTCCTGACTTTC
d_gene: TRBD1
j_gene: TRBJ2-6
abundance: many
v_gene: TRBV6-6

CDR3aa: CASRLGGRVANTEAFF
CDR3nt: TGTGCCAGCAGATTGGGAGGCCGAGTTGCGAACACTGAAGCTTTCTTT
d_gene: -
j_gene: TRBJ1-1
abundance: many
v_gene: TRBV12-3/TRBV12-4

CDR3aa: CASSRRDRKSYEQYF
CDR3nt: TGTGCCAGCAGCCGCCGGGACAGGAAGTCCTACGAGCAGTACTTC
d_gene: TRBD1
j_gene: TRBJ2-7
abundance: -
v_gene: TRBV6-2/TRBV6-3

CDR3aa: CASSVVDNQPQHF
CDR3nt: TGTGCCAGCAGTGTAGTCGACAATCAGCCCCAGCATTTT
d_gene: -
j_gene: TRBJ1-5
abundance: few
v_gene: TRBV6-1

CDR3aa: CASSLFPGQETQYF
CDR3nt: TGTGCCAGCAGCTTATTTCCAGGACAAGAGACCCAGTACTTC
d_gene: -
j_gene: TRBJ2-5
abundance: -
v_gene: TRBV7-3

CDR3aa: CASRSGSNQPQHF
CDR3nt: TGTGCCAGCCGATCCGGTAGCAATCAGCCCCAGCATTTT
d_gene: -
j_gene: TRBJ1-5
abundance: -
v_gene: TRBV28

CDR3aa: CASSRGLAEVYNEQFF
CDR3nt: TGTGCCAGCAGCCGGGGACTAGCGGAAGTATACAATGAGCAGTTCTTC
d_gene: TRBD2
j_gene: TRBJ2-1
abundance: few
v_gene: TRBV12-3/TRBV12-4

CDR3aa: CSVLSTGGNQPQHF
CDR3nt: TGCAGCGTTCTCTCGACAGGGGGGAATCAGCCCCAGCATTTT
d_gene: TRBD1
j_gene: TRBJ1-5
abundance: few
v_gene: TRBV29-1

CDR3aa: CASSSRSGAPNTEAFF
CDR3nt: TGTGCCAGCAGTTCAAGATCAGGGGCACCGAACACTGAAGCTTTCTTT
d_gene: -
j_gene: TRBJ1-1
abundance: many
v_gene: TRBV7-9

CDR3aa: CASSQETSGRTYEQYF
CDR3nt: TGTGCCAGCAGCCAGGAGACTAGCGGGAGAACCTACGAGCAGTACTTC
d_gene: TRBD2
j_gene: TRBJ2-7
abundance: few
v_gene: TRBV4-2

CDR3aa: CASSPPTESLEAFF
CDR3nt: TGTGCCAGCTCACCACCGACCGAGTCCCTTGAAGCTTTCTTT
d_gene: -
j_gene: TRBJ1-1
abundance: -
v_gene: TRBV18

CDR3aa: CASSSSHQEGLKNTEAFF
CDR3nt: TGTGCCAGCAGCTCATCGCATCAAGAGGGACTAAAAAACACTGAAGCTTTCTTT
d_gene: -
j_gene: TRBJ1-1
abundance: few
v_gene: TRBV7-3

CDR3aa: CSAPRQDRNNEQFF
CDR3nt: TGCAGTGCCCCGAGACAGGACAGAAACAATGAGCAGTTCTTC
d_gene: -
j_gene: TRBJ2-1
abundance: many
v_gene: TRBV20-1

CDR3aa: CASSKTGGNQPQHF
CDR3nt: TGTGCCAGTAGTAAGACAGGAGGCAATCAGCCCCAGCATTTT
d_gene: -
j_gene: TRBJ1-5
abundance: few
v_gene: TRBV19

CDR3aa: CSARDVAGGFKNIQYF
CDR3nt: TGCAGTGCTAGAGACGTAGCGGGAGGGTTCAAAAACATTCAGTACTTC
d_gene: TRBD2
j_gene: TRBJ2-4
abundance: many
v_gene: TRBV20-1

CDR3aa: CSVDTGRGLYEQYF
CDR3nt: TGCAGCGTTGATACTGGCAGGGGCCTCTACGAGCAGTACTTC
d_gene: -
j_gene: TRBJ2-7
abundance: many
v_gene: TRBV29-1